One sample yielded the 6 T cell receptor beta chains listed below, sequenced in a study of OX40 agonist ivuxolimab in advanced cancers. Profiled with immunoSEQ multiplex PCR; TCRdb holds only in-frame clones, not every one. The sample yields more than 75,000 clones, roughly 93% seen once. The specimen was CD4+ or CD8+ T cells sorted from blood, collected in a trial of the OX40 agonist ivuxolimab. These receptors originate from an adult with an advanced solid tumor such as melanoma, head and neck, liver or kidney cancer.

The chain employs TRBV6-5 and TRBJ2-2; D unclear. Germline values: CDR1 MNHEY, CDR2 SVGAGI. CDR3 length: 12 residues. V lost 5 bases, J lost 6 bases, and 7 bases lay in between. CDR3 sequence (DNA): TGTGCCAGCAGTGCCCTTCCCGGGGAGCTGTTTTTT. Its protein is CASSALPGELFF.

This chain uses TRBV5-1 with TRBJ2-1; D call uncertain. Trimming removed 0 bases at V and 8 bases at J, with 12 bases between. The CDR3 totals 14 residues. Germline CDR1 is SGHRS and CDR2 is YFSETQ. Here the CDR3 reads CASSLAGRTDEQFF. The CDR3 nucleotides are TGCGCCAGCAGCTTGGCGGGCAGGACGGATGAGCAGTTCTTC.

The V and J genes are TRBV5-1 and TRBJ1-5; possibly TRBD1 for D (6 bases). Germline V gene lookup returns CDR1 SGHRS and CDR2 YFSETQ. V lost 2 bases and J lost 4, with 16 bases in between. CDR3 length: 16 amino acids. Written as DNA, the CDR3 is TGCGCCAGCAGCTTAGGGGCGGGGGGCACTAATCAGCCCCAGCATTTT. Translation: CASSLGAGGTNQPQHF. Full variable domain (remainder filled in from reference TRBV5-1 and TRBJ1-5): KAGVTQTPRYLIKTRGQQVTLSCSPISGHRSVSWYQQTPGQGLQFLFEYFSETQRNKGNFPGRFSGRQFSNSRSEMNVSTLELGDSALYLCASSLGAGGTNQPQHFGDGTRLSIL.

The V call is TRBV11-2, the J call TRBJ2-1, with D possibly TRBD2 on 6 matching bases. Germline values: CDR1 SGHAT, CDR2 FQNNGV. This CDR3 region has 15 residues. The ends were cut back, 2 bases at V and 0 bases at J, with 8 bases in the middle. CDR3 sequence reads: CASSLYGSSYNEQFF. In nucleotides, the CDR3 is TGTGCCAGCAGCTTATACGGGAGCTCCTACAATGAGCAGTTCTTC.

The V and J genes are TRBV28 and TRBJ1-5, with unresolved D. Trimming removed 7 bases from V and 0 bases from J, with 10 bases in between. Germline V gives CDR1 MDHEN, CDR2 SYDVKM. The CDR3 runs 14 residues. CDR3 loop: CASTRSISNQPQHF. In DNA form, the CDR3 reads TGTGCCAGCACCCGAAGTATTAGCAATCAGCCCCAGCATTTT.

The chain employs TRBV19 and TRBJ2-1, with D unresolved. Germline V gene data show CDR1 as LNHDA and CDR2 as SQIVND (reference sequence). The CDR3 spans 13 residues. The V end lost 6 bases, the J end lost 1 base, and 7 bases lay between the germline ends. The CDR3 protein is CASRESSYNEQFF. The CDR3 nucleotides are TGTGCCAGTAGGGAGTCTTCCTACAATGAGCAGTTCTTC. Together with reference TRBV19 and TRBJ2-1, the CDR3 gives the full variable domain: DGGITQSPKYLFRKEGQNVTLSCEQNLNHDAMYWYRQDPGQGLRLIYYSQIVNDFQKGDIAEGYSVSREKKESFPLTVTSAQKNPTAFYLCASRESSYNEQFFGPGTRLTVL.